This TCR beta chain was observed in a study of blood T cell repertoires in COVID-19. As for the study in general: Samples of COVID-19 (acute and convalescent) were obtained from the United States, Italy and Spain. Sources were T cells, B-cell-depleted T cells, or PBMCs; the material itself was cDNA or gDNA.

As processed by the authors: Amplifying reference gene primers gave estimates of nucleated cell counts. Measured with immunoSEQ multiplex PCR; TCRdb has only the in-frame clones, and not every one. V, J and clone size are those of that table, while D and trimming were read from the DNA. The table shows more than 70,000 clones, with 86% occurring only once. The CDR3 is made up of 15 amino acids. Germline V gene sequence: CDR1 SGHAT, CDR2 FQNNGV. Trimming stripped 1 base from V and 2 bases from J, with 8 bases between. This sequence joins TRBV11-2 and TRBJ2-2; maybe TRBD2 (6 bases). The sequenced sample was peripheral blood. This receptor was identified in a man aged 60-69 years with acute or convalescent COVID-19. The CDR3 protein is CASSLAGLNTGELFF. DNA of the CDR3: TGTGCCAGCAGCTTAGCGGGACTTAACACCGGGGAGCTGTTTTTT.